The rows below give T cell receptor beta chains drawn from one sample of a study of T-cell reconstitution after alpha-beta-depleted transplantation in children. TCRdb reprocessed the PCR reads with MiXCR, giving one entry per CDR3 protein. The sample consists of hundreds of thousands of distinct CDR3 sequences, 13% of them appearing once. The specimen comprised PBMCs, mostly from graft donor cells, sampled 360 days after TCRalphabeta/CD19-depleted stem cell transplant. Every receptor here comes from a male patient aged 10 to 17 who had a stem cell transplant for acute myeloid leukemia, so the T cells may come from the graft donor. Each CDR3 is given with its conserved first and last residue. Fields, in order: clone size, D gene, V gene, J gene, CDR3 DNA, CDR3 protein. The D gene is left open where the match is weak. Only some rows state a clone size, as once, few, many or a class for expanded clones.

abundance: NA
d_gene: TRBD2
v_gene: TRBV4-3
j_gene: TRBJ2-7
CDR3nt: TGCGCCAGCAGCCAAGGACTAGCGGCCCCGTTCTCCTACGAGCAGTACTTC
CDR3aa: CASSQGLAAPFSYEQYF

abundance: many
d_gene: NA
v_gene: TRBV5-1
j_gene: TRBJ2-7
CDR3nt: TGCGCCAGCAGCGCGGGAGGACAGGGCCACTACGAGCAGTACTTC
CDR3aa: CASSAGGQGHYEQYF

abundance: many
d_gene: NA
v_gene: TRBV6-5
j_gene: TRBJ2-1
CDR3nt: TGTGCCAGCAGTTTTAATGAGGGAGCCTACAATGAGCAGTTCTTC
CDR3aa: CASSFNEGAYNEQFF

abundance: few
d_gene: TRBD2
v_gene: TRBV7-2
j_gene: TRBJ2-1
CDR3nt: TGTGCCAGCAGCTTAACTAGCGGGATAAGGTATGAGCAGTTCTTC
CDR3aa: CASSLTSGIRYEQFF

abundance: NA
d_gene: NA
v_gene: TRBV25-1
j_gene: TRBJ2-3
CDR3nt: TGTGCCAGCAGTGTAGGGTGGACGCAGTATTTT
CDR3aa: CASSVGWTQYF

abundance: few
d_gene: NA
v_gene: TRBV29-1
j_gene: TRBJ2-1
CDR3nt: TGCAGCGTTAGGCCCACCTACAATGAGCAGTTCTTC
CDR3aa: CSVRPTYNEQFF

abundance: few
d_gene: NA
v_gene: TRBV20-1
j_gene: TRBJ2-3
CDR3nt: TGCAGTGCTAGATGGGGCGGAGCTACCACAGATACGCAGTATTTT
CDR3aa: CSARWGGATTDTQYF

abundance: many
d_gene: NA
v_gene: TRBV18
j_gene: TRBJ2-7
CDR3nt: TGTGCCAGCTCATTAGCCCAACCTCCCTACGAGCAGTACTTC
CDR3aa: CASSLAQPPYEQYF

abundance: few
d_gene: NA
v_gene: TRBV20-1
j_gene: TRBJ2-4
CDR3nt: TGCAGTGCTAGAGATCACAGGGCGGTAGCAGACATTCAGTACTTC
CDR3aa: CSARDHRAVADIQYF

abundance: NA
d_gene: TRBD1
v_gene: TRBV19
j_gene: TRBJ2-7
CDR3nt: TGTGCCAGTAGTATGGAGGACAGGCCCTCCGGCGAGCAGTACTTC
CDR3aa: CASSMEDRPSGEQYF

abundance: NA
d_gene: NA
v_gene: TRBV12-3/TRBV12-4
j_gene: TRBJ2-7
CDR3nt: TGTGCCAGCAGTTTAGGGGGACCGGTCTACGAGCAGTACTTC
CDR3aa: CASSLGGPVYEQYF

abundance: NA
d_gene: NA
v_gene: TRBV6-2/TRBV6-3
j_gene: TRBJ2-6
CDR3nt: TGTGCCAGCAGTTACTCGGATGGATCTGGGGCCAACGTCCTGACTTTC
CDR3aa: CASSYSDGSGANVLTF

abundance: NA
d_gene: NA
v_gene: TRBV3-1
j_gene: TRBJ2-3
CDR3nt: TGTGCCAGCAGCCAAAATCCCCTAGCCTCAGATACGCAGTATTTT
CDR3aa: CASSQNPLASDTQYF

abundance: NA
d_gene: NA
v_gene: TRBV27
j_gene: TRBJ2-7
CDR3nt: TGTGCCAGCAGTTTCCTTGGACCCGCAAAGAGCTCCTACGAGCAGTACTTC
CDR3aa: CASSFLGPAKSSYEQYF

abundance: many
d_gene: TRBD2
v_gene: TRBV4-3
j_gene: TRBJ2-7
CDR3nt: TGCGCCAGCAGCCAAGACGGGGGACTAGCGGGAGCCCACTACGAGCAGTACTTC
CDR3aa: CASSQDGGLAGAHYEQYF

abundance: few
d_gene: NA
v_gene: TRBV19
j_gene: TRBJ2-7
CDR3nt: TGTGCCAGTAGTACCCGGGACGGATCCTACGAGCAGTACTTC
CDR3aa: CASSTRDGSYEQYF

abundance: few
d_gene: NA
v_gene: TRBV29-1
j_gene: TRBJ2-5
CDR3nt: TGCAGCGTTGTGGGTAGATTACTCCAAGAGACCCAGTACTTC
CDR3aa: CSVVGRLLQETQYF

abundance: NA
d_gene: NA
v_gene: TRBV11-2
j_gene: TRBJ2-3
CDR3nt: TGTGCCAGCACCGCAAAAACAGGGTTGGGCTCCACAGATACGCAGTATTTT
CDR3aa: CASTAKTGLGSTDTQYF

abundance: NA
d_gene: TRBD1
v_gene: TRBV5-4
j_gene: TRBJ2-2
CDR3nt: TGTGCCAGCAGCTTTCGACAGGGTGGTGGCACCGGGGAGCTGTTTTTT
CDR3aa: CASSFRQGGGTGELFF

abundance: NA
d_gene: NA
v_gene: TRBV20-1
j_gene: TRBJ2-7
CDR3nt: TGCAGTGCTAGAGATTGGAGGGGATCCCCTTCCTACGAGCAGTACTTC
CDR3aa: CSARDWRGSPSYEQYF

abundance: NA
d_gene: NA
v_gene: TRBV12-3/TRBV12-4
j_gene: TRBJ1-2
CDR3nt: TGTGCCAGCAGTCCTAGGGACAACGGCTATGGCTACACCTTC
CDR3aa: CASSPRDNGYGYTF

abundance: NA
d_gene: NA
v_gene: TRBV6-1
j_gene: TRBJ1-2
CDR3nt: TGTGCCAGCATCCGACAGGCCAACTATGGCTACACCTTC
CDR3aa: CASIRQANYGYTF

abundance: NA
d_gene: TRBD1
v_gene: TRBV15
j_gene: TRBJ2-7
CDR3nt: TGTGCCACCAGCAGAGGGGACAGGCAGGTCAACGAGCAGTACTTC
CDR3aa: CATSRGDRQVNEQYF

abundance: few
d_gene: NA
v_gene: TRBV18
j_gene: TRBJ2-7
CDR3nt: TGTGCCAGCTCACCAAACAGGGCCTACGAGCAGTACTTC
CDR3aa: CASSPNRAYEQYF

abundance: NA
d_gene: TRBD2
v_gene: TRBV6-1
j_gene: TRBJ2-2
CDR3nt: TGTGCCACCGCCCGGGGGGGGACGAACACCGGGGAGCTGTTTTTT
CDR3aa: CATARGGTNTGELFF

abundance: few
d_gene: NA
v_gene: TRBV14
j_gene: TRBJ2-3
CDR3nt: TGTGCCAGCAGCCATGGACAGCCCACAGATACGCAGTATTTT
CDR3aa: CASSHGQPTDTQYF

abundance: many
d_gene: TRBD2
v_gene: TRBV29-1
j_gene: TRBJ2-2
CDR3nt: TGCAGCGTTGGACCGGGACAGGAAAAAACTAGCGGGAGGCCGAACACCGGGGAGCTGTTTTTT
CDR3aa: CSVGPGQEKTSGRPNTGELFF

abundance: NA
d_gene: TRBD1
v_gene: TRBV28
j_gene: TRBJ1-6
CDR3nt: TGTGCCAGCAGTTCCCTAGGGACAGGGTGGTCACCCCTCCACTTT
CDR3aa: CASSSLGTGWSPLHF

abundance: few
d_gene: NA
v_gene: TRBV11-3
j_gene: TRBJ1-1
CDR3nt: TGTGCCAGCAGCTTAGGGCACCACACTGAAGCTTTCTTT
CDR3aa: CASSLGHHTEAFF

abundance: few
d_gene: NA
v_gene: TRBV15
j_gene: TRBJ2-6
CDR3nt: TGTGCCACCAGCAGAGACGGTGACTGGGTGAGGGCCAACGTCCTGACTTTC
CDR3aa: CATSRDGDWVRANVLTF

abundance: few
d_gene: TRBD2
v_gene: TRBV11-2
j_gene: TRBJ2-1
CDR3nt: TGTGCCAGCAGCACCCGGACTAGCGGGAGAGTCTCCTACAATGAGCAGTTCTTC
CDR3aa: CASSTRTSGRVSYNEQFF

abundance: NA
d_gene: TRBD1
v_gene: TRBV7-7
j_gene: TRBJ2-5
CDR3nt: TGTGCTAGCGGCACAGGGGGTGGAGAGACCCAGTACTTC
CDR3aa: CASGTGGGETQYF

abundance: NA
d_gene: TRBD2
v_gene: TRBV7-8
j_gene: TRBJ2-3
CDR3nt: TGTGCCAGCAGCTCAATAGCGGGAGGCAGCACAGATACGCAGTATTTT
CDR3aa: CASSSIAGGSTDTQYF

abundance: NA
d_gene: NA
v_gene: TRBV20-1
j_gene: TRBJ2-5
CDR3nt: TGCAGTGCCAAACGGCCCCCCGAGACCCAGTACTTC
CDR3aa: CSAKRPPETQYF

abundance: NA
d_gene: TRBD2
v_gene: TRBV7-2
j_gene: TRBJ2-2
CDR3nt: TGTGCCAGCAGCTTCGAAGCGGGGGGCTTAGGCGGGGAGCTGTTTTTT
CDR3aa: CASSFEAGGLGGELFF

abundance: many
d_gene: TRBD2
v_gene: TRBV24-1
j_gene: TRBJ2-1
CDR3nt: TGTGCCACCAGTGATTTGCAGCGGACTAGCGGATACAATGAGCAGTTCTTC
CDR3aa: CATSDLQRTSGYNEQFF

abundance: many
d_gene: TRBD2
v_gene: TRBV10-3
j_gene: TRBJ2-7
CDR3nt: TGTGCCATCAGTGAGACGCTAGCGGTGGCCTACGAGCAGTACTTC
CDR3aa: CAISETLAVAYEQYF

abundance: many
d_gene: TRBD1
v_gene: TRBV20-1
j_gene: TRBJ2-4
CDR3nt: TGCAGTGCCACTGAGGGGGCGCCCTTGCGTTTC
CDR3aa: CSATEGAPLRF

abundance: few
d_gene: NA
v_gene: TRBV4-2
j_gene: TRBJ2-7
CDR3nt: TGTGCCAGCAGCCAAGGGGGATCGAGAGGGTCTTCCTACGAGCAGTACTTC
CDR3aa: CASSQGGSRGSSYEQYF

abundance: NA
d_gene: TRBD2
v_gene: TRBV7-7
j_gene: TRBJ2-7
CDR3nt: TGTGCTAGCAGCTCCCGACTAGCGGGAACTGCGAAAATCAACCACGAGCAGTACTTC
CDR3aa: CASSSRLAGTAKINHEQYF

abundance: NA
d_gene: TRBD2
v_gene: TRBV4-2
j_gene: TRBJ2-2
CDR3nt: TGTGCCAGCAGCCTGGGACTACGCGGGAGTAACACCGGGGAGCTGTTTTTT
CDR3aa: CASSLGLRGSNTGELFF

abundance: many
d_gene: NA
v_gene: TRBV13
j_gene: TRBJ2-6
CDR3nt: TGTGCCAGCAGCTCCGGGATCTCTGGGGCCAACGTCCTGACTTTC
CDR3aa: CASSSGISGANVLTF

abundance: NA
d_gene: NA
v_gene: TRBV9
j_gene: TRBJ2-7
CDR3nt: TGTGCCAGCAGCGTAGTAAGTGGGTACGAGCAGTACTTC
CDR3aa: CASSVVSGYEQYF

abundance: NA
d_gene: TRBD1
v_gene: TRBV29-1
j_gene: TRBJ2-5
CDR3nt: TGCAGCGTTGAAGATGGGGGGACAGGCGAACGGGTGGCCCAGTACTTC
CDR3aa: CSVEDGGTGERVAQYF

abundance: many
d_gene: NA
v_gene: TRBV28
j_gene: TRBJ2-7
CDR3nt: TGTGCCAGCAGTTCCTCAGGGCGGGGCTCCTACGAGCAGTACTTC
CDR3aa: CASSSSGRGSYEQYF

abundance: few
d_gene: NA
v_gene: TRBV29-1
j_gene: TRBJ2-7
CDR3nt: TGCAGCGTCCAGAAGGGGCGATCCTACGAGCAGTACTTC
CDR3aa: CSVQKGRSYEQYF

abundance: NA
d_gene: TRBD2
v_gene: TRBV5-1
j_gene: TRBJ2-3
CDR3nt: TGCGCCAGCAGCTTGGACGTTCAGGGAAGACTAGCGACAGATACGCAGTATTTT
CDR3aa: CASSLDVQGRLATDTQYF

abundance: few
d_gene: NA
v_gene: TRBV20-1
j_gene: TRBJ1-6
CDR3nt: TGCAGTGCCCGGACGGAGGGACGGGTGGGGAATTCACCCCTCCACTTT
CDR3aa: CSARTEGRVGNSPLHF

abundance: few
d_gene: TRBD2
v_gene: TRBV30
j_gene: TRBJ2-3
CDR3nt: TGTGCCTGGAGTGTAGCCGGGACTAGCCCATGGACCAGCACAGATACGCAGTATTTT
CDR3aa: CAWSVAGTSPWTSTDTQYF

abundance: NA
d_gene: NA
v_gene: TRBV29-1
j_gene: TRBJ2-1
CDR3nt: TGCAGCTACAGGGAGGGCCCTTGGAATGAGCAGTTCTTC
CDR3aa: CSYREGPWNEQFF

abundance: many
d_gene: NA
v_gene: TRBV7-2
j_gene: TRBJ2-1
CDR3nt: TGTGCCAGCAGCCTCGCTGGCGGGGCCTACAATGAGCAGTTCTTC
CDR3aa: CASSLAGGAYNEQFF

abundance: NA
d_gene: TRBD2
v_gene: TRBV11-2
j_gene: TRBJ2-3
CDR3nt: TGTGCCAGCCTGCCCTTGGCGGGAGAGGGGACAGATACGCAGTATTTT
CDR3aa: CASLPLAGEGTDTQYF

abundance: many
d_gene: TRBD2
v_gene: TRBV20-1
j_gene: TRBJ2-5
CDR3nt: TGCAGTGCTAGTTACCCCGGGACTAGCGGGTGGAGTCAAGAGACCCAGTACTTC
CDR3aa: CSASYPGTSGWSQETQYF

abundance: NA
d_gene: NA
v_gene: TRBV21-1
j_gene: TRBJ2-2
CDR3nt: TGTGCCAGCAGCAAATATCCCGAGGACGGGGCAGGGCGAACCGGGGAGCTGTTTTTT
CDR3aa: CASSKYPEDGAGRTGELFF

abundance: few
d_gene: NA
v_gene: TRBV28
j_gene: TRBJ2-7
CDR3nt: TGTGCCAGCAGTTTATTTCAGGGCTCCTACGAGCAGTACTTC
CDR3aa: CASSLFQGSYEQYF

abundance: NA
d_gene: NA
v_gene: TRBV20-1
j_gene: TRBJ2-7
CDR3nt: TGCAGTGCTAGCGGCGGGGTCTACGAGCAGTACTTC
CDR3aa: CSASGGVYEQYF

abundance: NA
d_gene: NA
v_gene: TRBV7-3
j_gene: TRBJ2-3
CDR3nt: TGTGCCAGCAGCTTAGGCCACAGCCGCACAGATACGCAGTATTTT
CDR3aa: CASSLGHSRTDTQYF

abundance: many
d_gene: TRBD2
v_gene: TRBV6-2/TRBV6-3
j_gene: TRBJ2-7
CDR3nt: TGTGCCAGCAGTTACTCAGATACAGCGGGAGGGGAGAACTTC
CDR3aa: CASSYSDTAGGENF

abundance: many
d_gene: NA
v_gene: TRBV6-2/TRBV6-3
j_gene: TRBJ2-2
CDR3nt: TGTGCCAGCAGTCCCCTGGGGCACGGGGAGCTGTTTTTT
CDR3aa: CASSPLGHGELFF

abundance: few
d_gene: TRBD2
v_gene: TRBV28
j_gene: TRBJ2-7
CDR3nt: TGTGCCAGCAGTCCTGGACTAGCGGGATTTTACGAGCAGTACTTC
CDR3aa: CASSPGLAGFYEQYF